Shown below are 3 T cell receptor beta chains from a single sample sequenced in a study of cytomegalovirus exposure and HLA in healthy donors. PCR amplification relied on 60 Vbeta primers (plus 13 Jbeta primers). Data came from immunoSEQ multiplex PCR; TCRdb stores just in-frame clones and leaves some out. The table shows tens of thousands of clones, with approximately 80% occurring only once. Sequencing was carried out using PBMCs. These receptors came from a man aged 45 to 65 in good health and CMV-seronegative.

This chain joins TRBV18 and TRBJ2-2; the D is unclear. CDR1 and CDR2 (germline): KGHSH, LQKENI. The V gene lost 2 bases and the J gene lost 7 bases, with 8 bases spanning the gap. The CDR3 extends over 13 amino acids. In nucleotides, the CDR3 is TGTGCCAGCTCACCAGAGCGAGGCGGGGAGCTGTTTTTT. Its protein is CASSPERGGELFF.

The chain employs TRBV11-3 and TRBJ2-1; a weak D match, TRBD2 (5 bases). This CDR3 spans 14 amino acids. V lost 4 bases and J lost 8, with 15 bases in between. Per germline, CDR1 SGHNT and CDR2 YENEEA. CDR3 loop: CASSSRLASDEQFF. The CDR3 DNA reads TGTGCCAGCAGCTCCAGGCTAGCTTCGGATGAGCAGTTCTTC. The full variable domain, completed using reference TRBV11-3 and TRBJ2-1, is EAGVVQSPRYKIIEKKQPVAFWCNPISGHNTLYWYLQNLGQGPELLIRYENEEAVDDSQLPKDRFSAERLKGVDSTLKIQPAELGDSAVYLCASSSRLASDEQFFGPGTRLTVL.

This chain connects TRBV28 to TRBJ2-3, with D perhaps TRBD1 (6 bases). With 3 bases removed from V and 0 bases from J, the gap between germline ends came to 25 bases. There are 20 residues in the CDR3. Germline V gives CDR1 MDHEN, CDR2 SYDVKM. CDR3 sequence reads: CASSFSGEPGLTLSTDTQYF. In DNA, the CDR3 is TGTGCCAGCAGTTTTTCAGGGGAGCCAGGGCTAACCCTTAGCACAGATACGCAGTATTTT. Full variable domain (remainder filled in from reference TRBV28 and TRBJ2-3): DVKVTQSSRYLVKRTGEKVFLECVQDMDHENMFWYRQDPGLGLRLIYFSYDVKMKEKGDIPEGYSVSREKKERFSLILESASTNQTSMYLCASSFSGEPGLTLSTDTQYFGPGTRLTVL.